This T cell receptor (beta chain) was found in a study of T cells in Graves' hyperthyroidism and ophthalmopathy. Amplified TCR beta CDR3 regions derived from RNA transcripts. HTBI primers were the set used in a first-round RT-PCR of the TCR CDR3. One entry per CDR3 protein results from TCRdb running MiXCR on the multiplex PCR reads. The sample has hundreds of thousands of distinct CDR3 sequences; 11% to 15% are singletons. This clonotype was recorded many times. Losses at the gene ends were 3 bases for V and 5 bases for J; bases not matched to a gene: 9. The CDR3 sequence is 16 residues long. Germline CDR1 is MDHEN and CDR2 is SYDVKM.

The source of this sequence is a woman aged 40 to 50 with Graves' hyperthyroidism. The V gene is TRBV28, the J gene TRBJ2-5, with TRBD1 matching over 10 bases. The sample was blood. CDR3 DNA sequence: TGTGCCAGCAGTTTTCCGGGACAGGGGAACCGGGAGACCCAGTACTTC. It encodes CASSFPGQGNRETQYF.